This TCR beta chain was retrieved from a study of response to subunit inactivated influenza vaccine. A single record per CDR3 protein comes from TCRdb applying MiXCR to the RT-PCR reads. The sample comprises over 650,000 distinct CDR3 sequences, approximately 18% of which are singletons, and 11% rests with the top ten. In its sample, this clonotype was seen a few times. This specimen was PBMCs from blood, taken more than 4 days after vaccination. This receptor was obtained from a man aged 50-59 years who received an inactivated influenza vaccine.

The CDR3 DNA is TGTGCCAGCAGCGTATCCCCTAGCGGGGGAACCTACGAGCAGTACTTC. This translates into CASSVSPSGGTYEQYF. This chain joins TRBV9 and TRBJ2-7; TRBD2 matches at 10 bases. J gave up 2 bases and V 1 base, and 6 bases lay outside the gene matches. Germline V gene data show CDR1 as SGDLS and CDR2 as YYNGEE. The CDR3 is 16 residues long.